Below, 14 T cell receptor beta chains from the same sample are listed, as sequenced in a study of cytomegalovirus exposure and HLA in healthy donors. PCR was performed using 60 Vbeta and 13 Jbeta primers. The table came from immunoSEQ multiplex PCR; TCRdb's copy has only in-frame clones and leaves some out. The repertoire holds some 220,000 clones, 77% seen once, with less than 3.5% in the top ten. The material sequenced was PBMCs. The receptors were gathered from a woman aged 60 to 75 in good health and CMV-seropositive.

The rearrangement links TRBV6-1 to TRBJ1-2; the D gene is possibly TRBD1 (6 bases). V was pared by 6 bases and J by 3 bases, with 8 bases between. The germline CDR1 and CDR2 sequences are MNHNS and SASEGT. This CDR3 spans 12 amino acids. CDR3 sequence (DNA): TGTGCCAGCAGGGGGGCTGACTATGGCTACACCTTC. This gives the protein CASRGADYGYTF.

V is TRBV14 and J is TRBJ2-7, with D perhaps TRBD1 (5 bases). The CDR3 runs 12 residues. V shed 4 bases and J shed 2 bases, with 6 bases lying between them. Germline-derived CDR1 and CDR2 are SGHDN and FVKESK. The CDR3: CASSPTAYEQYF. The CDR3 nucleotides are TGTGCCAGCAGCCCGACAGCCTACGAGCAGTACTTC.

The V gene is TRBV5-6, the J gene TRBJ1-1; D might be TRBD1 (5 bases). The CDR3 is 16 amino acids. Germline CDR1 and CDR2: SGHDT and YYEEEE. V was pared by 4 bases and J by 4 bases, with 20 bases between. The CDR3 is CASSDGGVWYGTEAFF. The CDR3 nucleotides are TGTGCCAGCAGCGACGGGGGGGTTTGGTACGGCACTGAAGCTTTCTTT.

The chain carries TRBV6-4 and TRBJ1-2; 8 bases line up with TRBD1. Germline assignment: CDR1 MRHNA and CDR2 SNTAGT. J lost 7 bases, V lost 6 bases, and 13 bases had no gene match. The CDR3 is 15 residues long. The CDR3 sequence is CASSPRRTGFTGYTF. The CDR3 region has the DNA TGTGCCAGCAGCCCCCGCCGGACAGGGTTCACTGGCTACACCTTC.

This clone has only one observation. The CDR3 nucleotides read TGTGCCAGCAACCACCGGGACAGCAGCACAGATACGCAGTATTTT. Protein: CASNHRDSSTDTQYF. V usage is TRBV6-5 and J usage is TRBJ2-3, with 7 positions matching TRBD1. Unmatched junction bases numbered 7, after V lost 7 bases and J lost 0 bases. The CDR3 length is 15 residues. The germline V gene encodes CDR1 MNHEY and CDR2 SVGAGI.

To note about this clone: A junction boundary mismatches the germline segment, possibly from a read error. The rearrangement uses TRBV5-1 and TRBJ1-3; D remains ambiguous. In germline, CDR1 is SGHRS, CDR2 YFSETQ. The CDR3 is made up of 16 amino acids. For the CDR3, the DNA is TGCGCCAGCAGCTTCGGGTCGGCTAGCTCTGGAAACGCCATATATTTT. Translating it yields CASSFGSASSGNAIYF.

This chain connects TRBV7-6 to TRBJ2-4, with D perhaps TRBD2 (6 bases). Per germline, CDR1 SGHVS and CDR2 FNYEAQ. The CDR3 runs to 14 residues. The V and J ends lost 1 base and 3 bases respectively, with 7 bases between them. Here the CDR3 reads CASSLGGDKNIQYF. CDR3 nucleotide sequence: TGTGCCAGCAGCTTAGGGGGGGACAAAAACATTCAGTACTTC.

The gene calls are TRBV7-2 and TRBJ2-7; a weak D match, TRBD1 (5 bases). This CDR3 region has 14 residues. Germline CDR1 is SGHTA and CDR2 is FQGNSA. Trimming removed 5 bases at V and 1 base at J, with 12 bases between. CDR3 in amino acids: CASSLLGQSYEQYF. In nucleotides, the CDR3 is TGTGCCAGCAGCCTCCTGGGGCAGTCCTACGAGCAGTACTTC.

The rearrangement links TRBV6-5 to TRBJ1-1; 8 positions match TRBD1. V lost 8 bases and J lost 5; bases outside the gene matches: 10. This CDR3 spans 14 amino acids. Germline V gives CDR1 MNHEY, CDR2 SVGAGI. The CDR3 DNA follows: TGTGCCAGCGTTTCCAGGGGGCAGGGGACTGAAGCTTTCTTT. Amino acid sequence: CASVSRGQGTEAFF.

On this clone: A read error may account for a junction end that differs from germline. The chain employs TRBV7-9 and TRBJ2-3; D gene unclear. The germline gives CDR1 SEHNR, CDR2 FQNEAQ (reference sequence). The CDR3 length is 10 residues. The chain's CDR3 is CSSTTDTQYF. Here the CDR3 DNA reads TGTTCCAGCACGACAGATACGCAGTATTTT.

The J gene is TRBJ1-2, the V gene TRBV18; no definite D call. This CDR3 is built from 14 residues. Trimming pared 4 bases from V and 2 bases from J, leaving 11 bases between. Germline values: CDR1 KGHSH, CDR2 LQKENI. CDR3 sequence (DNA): TGTGCCAGCTCACTCGCTCCGGTGAACTATGGCTACACCTTC. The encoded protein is CASSLAPVNYGYTF.

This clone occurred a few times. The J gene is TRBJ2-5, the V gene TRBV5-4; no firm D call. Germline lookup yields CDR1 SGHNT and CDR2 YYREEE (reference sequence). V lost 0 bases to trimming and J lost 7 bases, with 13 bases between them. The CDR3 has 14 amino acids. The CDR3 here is CASSLELLSRTQYF. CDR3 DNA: TGTGCCAGCAGCTTGGAGCTCCTCTCCCGGACCCAGTACTTC.

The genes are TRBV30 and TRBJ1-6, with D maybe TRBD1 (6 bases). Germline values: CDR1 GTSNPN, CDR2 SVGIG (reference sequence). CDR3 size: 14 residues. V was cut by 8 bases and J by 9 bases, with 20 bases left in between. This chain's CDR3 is CARRGPGDSSPLHF. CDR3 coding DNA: TGTGCCCGCAGGGGCCCAGGGGATTCTTCACCCCTCCACTTT.

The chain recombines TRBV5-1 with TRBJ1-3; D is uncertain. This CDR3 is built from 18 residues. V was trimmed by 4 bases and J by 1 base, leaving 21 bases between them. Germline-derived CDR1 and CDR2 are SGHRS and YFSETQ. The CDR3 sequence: CASSQTYGLSGSGNTIYF. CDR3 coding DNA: TGCGCCAGCAGCCAAACTTATGGACTTAGCGGGTCTGGAAACACCATATATTTT.